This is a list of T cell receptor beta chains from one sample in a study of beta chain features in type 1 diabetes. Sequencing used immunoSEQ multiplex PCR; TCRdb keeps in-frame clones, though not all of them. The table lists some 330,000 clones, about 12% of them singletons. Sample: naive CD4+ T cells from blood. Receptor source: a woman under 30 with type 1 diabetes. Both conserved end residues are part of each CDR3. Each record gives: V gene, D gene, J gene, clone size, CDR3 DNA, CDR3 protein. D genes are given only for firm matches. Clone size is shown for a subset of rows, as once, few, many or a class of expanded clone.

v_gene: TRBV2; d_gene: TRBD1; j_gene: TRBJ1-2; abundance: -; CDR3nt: TGTGCCAGCAGTGAACGAGGACAGGGGTTGTTAGGCTACACCTTC; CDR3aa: CASSERGQGLLGYTF
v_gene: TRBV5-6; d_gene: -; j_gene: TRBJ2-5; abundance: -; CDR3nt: TGTGCCAGCAGCTCAGGTCGCCGAGAGACCCAGTACTTC; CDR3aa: CASSSGRRETQYF
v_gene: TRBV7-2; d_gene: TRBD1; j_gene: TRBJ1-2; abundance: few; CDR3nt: TGTGCCAGCAGCTTAGTAGGGACAGGGGGAGACTATGGCTACACCTTC; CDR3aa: CASSLVGTGGDYGYTF
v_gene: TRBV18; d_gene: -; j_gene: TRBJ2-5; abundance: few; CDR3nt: TGTGCCAGCTCACCAGGACTCTACCAAGAGACCCAGTACTTC; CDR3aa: CASSPGLYQETQYF
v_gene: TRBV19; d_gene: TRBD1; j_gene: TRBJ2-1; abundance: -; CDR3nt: TGTGCCAGTAGTGCCCCGGGACAGGGTTACAATGAGCAGTTCTTC; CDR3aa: CASSAPGQGYNEQFF
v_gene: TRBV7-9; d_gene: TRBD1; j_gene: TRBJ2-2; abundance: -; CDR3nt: TGTGCCAGCTCCGACAGGGATAACACCGGGGAGCTGTTTTTT; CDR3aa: CASSDRDNTGELFF
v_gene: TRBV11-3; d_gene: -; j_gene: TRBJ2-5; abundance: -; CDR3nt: TGTGCCAGCAGCTACCTACCTGCGGGGCAAGAGACCCAGTACTTC; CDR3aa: CASSYLPAGQETQYF
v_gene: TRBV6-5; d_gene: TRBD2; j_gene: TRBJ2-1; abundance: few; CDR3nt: TGTGCCAGCAGTCGAAAGGGACTAGCGGGAGAGTTAATGTTCTTC; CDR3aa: CASSRKGLAGELMFF
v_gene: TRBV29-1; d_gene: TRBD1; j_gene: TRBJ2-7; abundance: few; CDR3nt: TGCAGCGTTAACACCTGGGGCGGGACAGGGGCGGAAGAGCAGTACTTC; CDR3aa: CSVNTWGGTGAEEQYF
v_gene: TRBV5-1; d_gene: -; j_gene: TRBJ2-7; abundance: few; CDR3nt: TGCGCCAGCAGCGGTGGGCATGTGGGCTCCTACGAGCAGTACTTC; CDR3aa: CASSGGHVGSYEQYF
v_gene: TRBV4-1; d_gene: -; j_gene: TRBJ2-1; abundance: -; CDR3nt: TGCGCCAGCAGCCAAGATAGTAGAGCGGTTGGTGAGCAGTTCTTC; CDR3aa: CASSQDSRAVGEQFF
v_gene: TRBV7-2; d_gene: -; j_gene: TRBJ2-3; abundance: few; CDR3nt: TGTGCCAGCAGCTTGGCTGATACGCAGTATTTT; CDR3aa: CASSLADTQYF
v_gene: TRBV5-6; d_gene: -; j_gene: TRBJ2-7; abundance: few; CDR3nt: TGTGCCAGCAGCTTGGCCAGCTACGAGCAGTACTTC; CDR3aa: CASSLASYEQYF
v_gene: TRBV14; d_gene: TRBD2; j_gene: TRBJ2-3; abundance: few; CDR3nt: TGTGCCAGCAGCCGTTGGGGGAGGGGACGGACAGATACGCAGTATTTT; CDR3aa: CASSRWGRGRTDTQYF
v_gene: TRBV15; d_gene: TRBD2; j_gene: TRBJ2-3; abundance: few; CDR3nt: TGTGCCACCAGCTCACTCCGGGGGGGCACAGATACGCAGTATTTT; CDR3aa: CATSSLRGGTDTQYF
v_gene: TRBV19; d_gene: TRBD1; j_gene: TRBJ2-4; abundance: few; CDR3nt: TGTGCCAGTAGTTCCCCGGGACAGAAAAACATTCAGTACTTC; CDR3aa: CASSSPGQKNIQYF
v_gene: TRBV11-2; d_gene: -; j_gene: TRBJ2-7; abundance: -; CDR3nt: TGTGCCAGCGCGAAAGGGAGTGATACCTACGAGCAGTACTTC; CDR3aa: CASAKGSDTYEQYF
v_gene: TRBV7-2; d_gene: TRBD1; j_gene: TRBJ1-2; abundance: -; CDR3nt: TGTGCCAGCAGCTTAGGAGGGACAGGGTTCTATGGCTACACCTTC; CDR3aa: CASSLGGTGFYGYTF
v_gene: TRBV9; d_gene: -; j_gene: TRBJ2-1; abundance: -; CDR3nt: TGTGCCAGCAGCGTAGTTAGCGATATTTACAATGAGCAGTTCTTC; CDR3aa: CASSVVSDIYNEQFF
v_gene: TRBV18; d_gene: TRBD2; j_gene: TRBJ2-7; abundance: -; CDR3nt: TGTGCCAGCTCACCGCCTGGCGGGAGGGGCGAGCAGTACTTC; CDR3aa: CASSPPGGRGEQYF
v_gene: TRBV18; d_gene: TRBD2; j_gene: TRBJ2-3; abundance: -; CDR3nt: TGTGCCAGCTCACCACCGGGGAGGGTTAGCACAGATACGCAGTATTTT; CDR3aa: CASSPPGRVSTDTQYF
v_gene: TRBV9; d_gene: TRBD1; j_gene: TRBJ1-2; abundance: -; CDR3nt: TGTGCCACTTCGGGACAGGGGAATGGCTACACCTTC; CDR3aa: CATSGQGNGYTF